This T cell receptor beta chain is drawn from a study of cytomegalovirus exposure and HLA in healthy donors. Study results and caveats: The majority of CMV-associated TCR beta chains were reported as apparently HLA-restricted in a later analysis. For most TCR sequences rarity was the rule, although some public TCRs occurred in many donors. An apparent linkage of common viral pathogens to several of the most significant clusters emerged in a later analysis. Reported results showed that the classifier diagnosed cytomegalovirus status with high specificity and sensitivity.

A note on this clone: What it binds is not known.

60 Vbeta and 13 Jbeta primers were used in PCR. Profiling relied on immunoSEQ multiplex PCR, and the TCRdb table lists in-frame clones only, not all of them. The sample contains about 190,000 clones, around 87% of which appear only once. CDR1 LNHNV and CDR2 YYDKDF come from the germline V gene (reference sequence). The CDR3 runs 13 residues. V dropped 0 bases and J dropped 0 bases, with 2 bases sitting between them. This sequence joins TRBV15 and TRBJ1-1; no firm D call. The clonotype originates from a man aged 25 to 45 in good health and CMV-seronegative. Sequencing was performed on PBMCs. The CDR3 region is CATSRDMNTEAFF. The DNA for the CDR3 is TGTGCCACCAGCAGAGATATGAACACTGAAGCTTTCTTT.